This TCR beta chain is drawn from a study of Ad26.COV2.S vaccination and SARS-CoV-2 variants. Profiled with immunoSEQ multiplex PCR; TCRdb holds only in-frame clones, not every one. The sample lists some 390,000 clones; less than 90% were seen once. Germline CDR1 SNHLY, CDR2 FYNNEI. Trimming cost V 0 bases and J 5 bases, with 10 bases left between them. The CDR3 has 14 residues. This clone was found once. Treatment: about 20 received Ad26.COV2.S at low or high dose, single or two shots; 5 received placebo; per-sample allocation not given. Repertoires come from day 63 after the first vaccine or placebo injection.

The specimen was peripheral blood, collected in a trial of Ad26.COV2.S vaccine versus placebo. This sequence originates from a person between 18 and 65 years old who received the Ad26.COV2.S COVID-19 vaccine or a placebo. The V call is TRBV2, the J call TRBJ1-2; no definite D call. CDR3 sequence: CASSEAGVYYGYTF. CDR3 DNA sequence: TGTGCCAGCAGTGAAGCCGGCGTCTATTATGGCTACACCTTC.